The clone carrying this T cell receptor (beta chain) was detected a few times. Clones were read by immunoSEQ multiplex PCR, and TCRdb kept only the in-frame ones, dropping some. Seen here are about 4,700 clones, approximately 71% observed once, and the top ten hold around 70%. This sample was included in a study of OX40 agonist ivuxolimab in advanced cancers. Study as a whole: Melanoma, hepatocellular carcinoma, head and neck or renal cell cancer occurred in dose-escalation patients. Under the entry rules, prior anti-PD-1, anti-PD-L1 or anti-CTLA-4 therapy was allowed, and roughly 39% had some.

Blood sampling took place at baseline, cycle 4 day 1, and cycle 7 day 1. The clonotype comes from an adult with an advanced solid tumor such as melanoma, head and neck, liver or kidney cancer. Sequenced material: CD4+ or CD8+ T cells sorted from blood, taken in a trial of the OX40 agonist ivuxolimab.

The DNA of the CDR3 is TGTGCCAGCAGCCCCGGGGACGGAGGAAATGAAAAACTGTTTTTT. Its translation: CASSPGDGGNEKLFF. The rearrangement joins TRBV5-5 to TRBJ1-4; a weak D match, TRBD1 (5 bases). Trimming pared 4 bases from V and 5 bases from J, leaving 15 bases between. The CDR3 is 15 residues long. Germline V lookup: CDR1 SGHKS, CDR2 YYEKEE (reference sequence).